This TCR beta chain was sequenced during a study of blood T cell repertoires in COVID-19. Study-level information: COVID-19 samples collected from the United States, Italy and Spain covered acute and convalescent phases. PBMCs, B-cell-depleted T cells, or T cells were the source of the cDNA or gDNA that made up the material.

Authors' processing steps: Quantification of nucleated cells was approximated via reference gene primer amplification. Profiled with immunoSEQ multiplex PCR; TCRdb holds only in-frame clones, not every one. V and J calls and clone size follow that table, whereas D and trimming were derived from the DNA. The sample has a few hundred thousand clones, 75% to 90% seen once. Sequencing was carried out using peripheral blood. This TCR was sampled from a man aged 55 to 70 who had recovered from COVID-19.

This CDR3 reads CASSPPGTGRVDTGELFF. CDR3 bases: TGTGCCAGCTCACCACCCGGGACAGGGAGAGTTGACACCGGGGAGCTGTTTTTT. The chain has TRBV18 and TRBJ2-2, with 9 bases lining up with TRBD1. The junction had 8 bases not matched to a gene; V was cut back by 0 bases and J by 3 bases. This CDR3 has 18 residues. Germline V gives CDR1 KGHSH, CDR2 LQKENI.